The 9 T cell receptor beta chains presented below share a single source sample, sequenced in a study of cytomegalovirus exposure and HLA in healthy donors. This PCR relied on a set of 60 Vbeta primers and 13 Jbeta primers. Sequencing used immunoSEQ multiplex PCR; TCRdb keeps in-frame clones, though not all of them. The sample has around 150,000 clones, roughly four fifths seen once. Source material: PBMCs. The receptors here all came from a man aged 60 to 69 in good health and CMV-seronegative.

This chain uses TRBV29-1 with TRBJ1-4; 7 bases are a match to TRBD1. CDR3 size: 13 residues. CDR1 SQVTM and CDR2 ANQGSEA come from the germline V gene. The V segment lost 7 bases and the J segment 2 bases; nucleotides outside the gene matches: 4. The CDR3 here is CSALTGTNEKLFF. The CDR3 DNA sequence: TGCAGCGCGTTGACAGGGACTAATGAAAAACTGTTTTTT.

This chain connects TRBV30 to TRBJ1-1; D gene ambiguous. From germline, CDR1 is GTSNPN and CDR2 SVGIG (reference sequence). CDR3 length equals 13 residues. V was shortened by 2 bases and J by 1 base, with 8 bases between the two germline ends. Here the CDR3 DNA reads TGTGCCTGGAGTTCAGCGGGGAACACTGAAGCTTTCTTT. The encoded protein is CAWSSAGNTEAFF. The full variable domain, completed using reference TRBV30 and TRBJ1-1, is SQTIHQWPATLVQPVGSPLSLECTVEGTSNPNLYWYRQAAGRGLQLLFYSVGIGQISSEVPQNLSASRPQDRQFILSSKKLLLSDSGFYLCAWSSAGNTEAFFGQGTRLTVV.

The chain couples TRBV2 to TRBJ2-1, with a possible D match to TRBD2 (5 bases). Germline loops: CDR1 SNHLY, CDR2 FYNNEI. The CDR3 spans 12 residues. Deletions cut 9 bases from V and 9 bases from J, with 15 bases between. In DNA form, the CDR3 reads TGTGCCAGTATTCTAGCTGGATTTGAGCAGTTCTTC. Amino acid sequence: CASILAGFEQFF.

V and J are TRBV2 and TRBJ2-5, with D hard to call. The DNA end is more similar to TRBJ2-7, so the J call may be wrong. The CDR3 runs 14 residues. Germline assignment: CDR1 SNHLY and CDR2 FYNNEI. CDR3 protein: CASQMELDAHEQYF. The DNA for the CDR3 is TGTGCCAGCCAGATGGAGCTGGATGCACACGAGCAGTACTTC.

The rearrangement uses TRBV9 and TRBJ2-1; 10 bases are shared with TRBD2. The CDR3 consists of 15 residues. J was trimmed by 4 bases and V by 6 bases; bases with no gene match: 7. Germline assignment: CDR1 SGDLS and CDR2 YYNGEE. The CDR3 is CASTDSGRPYNEQFF. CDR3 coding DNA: TGTGCCAGCACCGATAGCGGGAGGCCTTACAATGAGCAGTTCTTC.

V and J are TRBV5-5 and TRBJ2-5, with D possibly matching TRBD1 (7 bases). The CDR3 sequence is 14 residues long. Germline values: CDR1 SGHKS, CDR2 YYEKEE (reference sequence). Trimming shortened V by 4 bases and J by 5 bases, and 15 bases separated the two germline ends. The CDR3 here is CASSRQGGQETQYF. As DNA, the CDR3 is TGTGCCAGCAGCCGACAGGGAGGTCAGGAGACCCAGTACTTC.

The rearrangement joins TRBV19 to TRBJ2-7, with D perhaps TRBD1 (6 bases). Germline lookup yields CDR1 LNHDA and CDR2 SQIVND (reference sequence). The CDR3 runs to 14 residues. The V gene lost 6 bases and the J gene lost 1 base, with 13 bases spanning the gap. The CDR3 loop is CASRPGHLSYEQYF. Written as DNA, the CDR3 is TGTGCCAGTAGACCGGGACATTTGTCCTACGAGCAGTACTTC.

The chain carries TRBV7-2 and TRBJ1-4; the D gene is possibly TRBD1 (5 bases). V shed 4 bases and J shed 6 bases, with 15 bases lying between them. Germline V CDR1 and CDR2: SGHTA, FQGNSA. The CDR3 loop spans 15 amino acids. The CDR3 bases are TGTGCCAGCAGCTGGGGGGGAGGAGGGGATGAAAAACTGTTTTTT. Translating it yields CASSWGGGGDEKLFF.

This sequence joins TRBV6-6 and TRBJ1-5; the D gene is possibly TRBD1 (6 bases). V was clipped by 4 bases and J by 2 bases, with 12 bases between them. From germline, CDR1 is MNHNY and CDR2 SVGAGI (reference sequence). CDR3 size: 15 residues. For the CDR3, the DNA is TGTGCCAGCAGTTCCTTCAGGGGCGGCAATCAGCCCCAGCATTTT. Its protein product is CASSSFRGGNQPQHF.